A single sample is the source of the 6 T cell receptor beta chains below, sequenced in a study of neoadjuvant anti-PD-1 for oral cavity cancer. The time point was: after neoadjuvant nivolumab, at surgical resection. Sequenced by immunoSEQ multiplex PCR; TCRdb stores in-frame clones only, minus some. In the table there are over 60,000 clones, 86% of which are singletons. The source was PBMCs, collected after nivolumab (anti-PD-1) treatment. Receptors were obtained from a person between 40 and 85 years old with oral cavity squamous cell carcinoma.

The V call is TRBV28, the J call TRBJ1-2; 7 nucleotides line up with TRBD1. V gave up 8 bases and J gave up 8 bases; unmatched junction bases: 2. This CDR3 contains 10 residues. Germline CDR1 reads MDHEN; CDR2 reads SYDVKM. The CDR3 DNA reads as TGTGCCAGCCAACAGGGGGGCTACACCTTC. It encodes CASQQGGYTF.

The rearrangement uses TRBV2 and TRBJ1-4; D is ambiguous. The CDR3 totals 13 residues. From germline, CDR1 is SNHLY and CDR2 FYNNEI. Between the trimmed V and J ends, which lost 8 bases and 5 bases, there was a span of 12 bases. The CDR3 here is CASGGWGNEKLFF. DNA for the CDR3: TGTGCCAGCGGAGGTTGGGGAAATGAAAAACTGTTTTTT.

This clone was recorded only once. This chain uses TRBV2 with TRBJ2-7; 9 bases are a match to TRBD2. This CDR3 is 15 amino acids long. Trimming cost V 4 bases and J 2 bases; bases outside gene matches: 6. The germline CDR1 and CDR2 sequences are SNHLY and FYNNEI. The CDR3 bases are TGTGCCAGCAGTGTTGGTCTAGCGGGAACCTACGAGCAGTACTTC. Its protein product is CASSVGLAGTYEQYF.

The chain links TRBV11-2 to TRBJ1-5; tentatively, D is TRBD1 (5 bases). The CDR3 extends over 14 amino acids. V dropped 5 bases and J dropped 6 bases, with 14 bases sitting between them. From germline, CDR1 is SGHAT and CDR2 FQNNGV. The CDR3 loop reads CASSGGTDGQPQHF. The CDR3 bases are TGTGCCAGCAGCGGAGGGACCGACGGTCAGCCCCAGCATTTT.

This clone is a singleton in its sample. The chain uses TRBV5-1 and TRBJ2-7; 8 bases match TRBD1. This CDR3 region has 15 residues. The V segment lost 5 bases and the J segment 3 bases; nucleotides outside the gene matches: 10. In germline, CDR1 is SGHRS, CDR2 YFSETQ. In nucleotides, the CDR3 is TGCGCCAGCAGTTACGACGGGACAGGATACTACGAGCAGTACTTC. It encodes CASSYDGTGYYEQYF.

The J gene is TRBJ1-2, the V gene TRBV6-4; D perhaps matches TRBD1 (5 bases). In germline, CDR1 is MRHNA, CDR2 SNTAGT. The CDR3 has 12 residues. Trimming removed 2 bases at V and 4 bases at J, with 5 bases between. DNA for the CDR3: TGTGCCAGCAGTGACGGGGCCTATGGCTACACCTTC. Residues: CASSDGAYGYTF.